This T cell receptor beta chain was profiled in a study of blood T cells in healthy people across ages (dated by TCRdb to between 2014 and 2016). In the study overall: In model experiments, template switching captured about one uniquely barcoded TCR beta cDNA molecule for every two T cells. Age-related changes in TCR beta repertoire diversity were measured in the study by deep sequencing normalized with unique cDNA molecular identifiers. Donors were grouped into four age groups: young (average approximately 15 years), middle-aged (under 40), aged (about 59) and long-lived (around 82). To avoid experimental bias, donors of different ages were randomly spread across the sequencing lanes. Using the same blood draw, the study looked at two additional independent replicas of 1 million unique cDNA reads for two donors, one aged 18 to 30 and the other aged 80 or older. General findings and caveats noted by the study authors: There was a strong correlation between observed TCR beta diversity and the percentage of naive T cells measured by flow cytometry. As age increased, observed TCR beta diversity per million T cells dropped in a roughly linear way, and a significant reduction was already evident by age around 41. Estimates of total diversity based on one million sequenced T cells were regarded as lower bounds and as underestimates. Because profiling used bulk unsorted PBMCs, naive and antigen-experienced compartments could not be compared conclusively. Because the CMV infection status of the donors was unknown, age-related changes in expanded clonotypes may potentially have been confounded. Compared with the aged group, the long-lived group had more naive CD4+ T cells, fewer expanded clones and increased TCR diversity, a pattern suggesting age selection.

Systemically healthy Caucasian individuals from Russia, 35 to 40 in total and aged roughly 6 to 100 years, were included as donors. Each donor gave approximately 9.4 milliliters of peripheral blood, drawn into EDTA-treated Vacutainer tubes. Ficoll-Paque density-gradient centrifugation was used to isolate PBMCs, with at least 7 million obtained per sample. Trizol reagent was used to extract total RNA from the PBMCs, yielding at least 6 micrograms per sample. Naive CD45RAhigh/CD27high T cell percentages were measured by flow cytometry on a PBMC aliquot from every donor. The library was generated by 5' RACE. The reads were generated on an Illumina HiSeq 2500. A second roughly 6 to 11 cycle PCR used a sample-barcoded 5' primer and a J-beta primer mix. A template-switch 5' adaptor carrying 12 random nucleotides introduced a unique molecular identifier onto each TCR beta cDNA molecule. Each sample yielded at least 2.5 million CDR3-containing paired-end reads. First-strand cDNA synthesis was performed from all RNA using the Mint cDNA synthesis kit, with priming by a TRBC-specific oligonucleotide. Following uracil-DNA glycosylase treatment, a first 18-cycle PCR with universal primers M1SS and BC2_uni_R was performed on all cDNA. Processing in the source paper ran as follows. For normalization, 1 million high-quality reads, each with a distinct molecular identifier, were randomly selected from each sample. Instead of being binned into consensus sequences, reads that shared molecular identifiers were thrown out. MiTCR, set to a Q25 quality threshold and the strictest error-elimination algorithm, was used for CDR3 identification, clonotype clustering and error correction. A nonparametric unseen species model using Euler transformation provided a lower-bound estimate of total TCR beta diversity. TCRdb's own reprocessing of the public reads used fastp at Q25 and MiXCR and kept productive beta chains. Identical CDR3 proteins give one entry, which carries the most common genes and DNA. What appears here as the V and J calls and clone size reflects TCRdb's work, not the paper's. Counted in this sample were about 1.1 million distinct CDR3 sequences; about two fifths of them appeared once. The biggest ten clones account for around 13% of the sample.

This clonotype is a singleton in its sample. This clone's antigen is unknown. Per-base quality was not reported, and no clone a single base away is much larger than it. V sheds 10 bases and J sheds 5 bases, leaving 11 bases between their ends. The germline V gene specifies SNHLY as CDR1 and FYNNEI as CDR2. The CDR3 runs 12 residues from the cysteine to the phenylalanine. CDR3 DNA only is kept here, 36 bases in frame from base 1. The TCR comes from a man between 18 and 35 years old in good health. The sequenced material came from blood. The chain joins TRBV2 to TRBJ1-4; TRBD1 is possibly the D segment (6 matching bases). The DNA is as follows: TGTGCCACAGGACAGCTGAATGAAAAACTGTTTTTT. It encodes CATGQLNEKLFF.